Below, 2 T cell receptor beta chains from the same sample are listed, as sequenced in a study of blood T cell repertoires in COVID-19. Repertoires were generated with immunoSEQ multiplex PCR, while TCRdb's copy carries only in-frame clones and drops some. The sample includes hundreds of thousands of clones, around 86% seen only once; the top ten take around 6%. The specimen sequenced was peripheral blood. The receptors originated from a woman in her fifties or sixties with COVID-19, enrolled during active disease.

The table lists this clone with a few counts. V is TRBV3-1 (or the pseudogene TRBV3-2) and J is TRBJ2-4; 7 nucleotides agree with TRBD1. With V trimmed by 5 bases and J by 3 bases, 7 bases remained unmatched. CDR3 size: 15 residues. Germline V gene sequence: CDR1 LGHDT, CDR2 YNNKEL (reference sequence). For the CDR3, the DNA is TGTGCCAGCAGCTCCAGGGGGTTGAGCAAAAACATTCAGTACTTC. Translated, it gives CASSSRGLSKNIQYF.

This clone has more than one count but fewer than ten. The CDR3 sequence: CASSSVTGGTGELFF. The CDR3 nucleotides read TGTGCCAGCAGCTCCGTAACGGGTGGGACCGGGGAGCTGTTTTTT. The J gene is TRBJ2-2, the V gene TRBV7-2; D unclear. V was shortened by 4 bases and J by 5 bases, with 14 bases between the two germline ends. CDR1 SGHTA and CDR2 FQGNSA come from the germline V gene. The CDR3 is 15 amino acids. The full variable domain, completed using reference TRBV7-2 and TRBJ2-2, is GAGVSQSPSNKVTEKGKDVELRCDPISGHTALYWYRQSLGQGLEFLIYFQGNSAPDKSGLPSDRFSAERTGGSVSTLTIQRTQQEDSAVYLCASSSVTGGTGELFFGEGSRLTVL.